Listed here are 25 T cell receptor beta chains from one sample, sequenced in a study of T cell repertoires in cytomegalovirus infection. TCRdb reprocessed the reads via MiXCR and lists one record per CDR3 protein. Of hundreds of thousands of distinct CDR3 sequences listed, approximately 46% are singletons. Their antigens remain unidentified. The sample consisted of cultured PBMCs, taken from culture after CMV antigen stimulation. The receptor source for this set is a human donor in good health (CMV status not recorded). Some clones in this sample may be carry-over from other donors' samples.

CDR3 region: CASSLRSGNKNIQYF. CDR3 nucleotides: TGTGCCAGCAGCTTGCGTAGCGGAAACAAAAACATTCAGTACTTC. V is TRBV5-4 and J is TRBJ2-4; D perhaps matches TRBD2 (6 bases). Germline V CDR1 and CDR2: SGHNT, YYREEE (reference sequence). The V gene lost 1 base and the J gene lost 3 bases, with 11 bases spanning the gap. The CDR3 totals 15 residues.

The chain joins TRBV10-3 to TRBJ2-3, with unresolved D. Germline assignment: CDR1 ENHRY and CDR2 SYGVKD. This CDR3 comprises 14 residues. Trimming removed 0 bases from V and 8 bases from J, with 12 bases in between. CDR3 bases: TGTGCCATCAGTGAGTCAACCCAGTTAAGTACGCAGTATTTT. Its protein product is CAISESTQLSTQYF.

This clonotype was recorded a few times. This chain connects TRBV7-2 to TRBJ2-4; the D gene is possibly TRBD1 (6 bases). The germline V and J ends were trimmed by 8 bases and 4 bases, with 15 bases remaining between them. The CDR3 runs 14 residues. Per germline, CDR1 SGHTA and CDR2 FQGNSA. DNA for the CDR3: TGTGCCAGCGTACAAATTACAGGGAAAAACATTCAGTACTTC. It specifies CASVQITGKNIQYF.

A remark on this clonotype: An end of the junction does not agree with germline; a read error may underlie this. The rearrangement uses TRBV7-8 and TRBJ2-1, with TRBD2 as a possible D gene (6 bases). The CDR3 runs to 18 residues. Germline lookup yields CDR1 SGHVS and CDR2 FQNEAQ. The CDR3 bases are TGTGCCAGCAGCTTACTGGGCGCGGGGCTAGCGCGCTACAATGAGCAGTTATTC. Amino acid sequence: CASSLLGAGLARYNEQLF.

CDR3: CASGLADSYGQPQHF. In DNA form, the CDR3 reads TGTGCTAGTGGTTTGGCCGACAGTTACGGTCAGCCCCAGCATTTT. The J gene is TRBJ1-5, the V gene TRBV12-5; a possible D gene is TRBD1 (5 bases). V was trimmed by 1 base and J by 6 bases, leaving 13 bases between them. Germline CDR1 reads LGHNT; CDR2 reads FRNRAP. CDR3 length equals 15 residues. Looking up the rest from reference TRBV12-5 and TRBJ1-5 gives the full variable domain: DARVTQTPRHKVTEMGQEVTMRCQPILGHNTVFWYRQTMMQGLELLAYFRNRAPLDDSGMPKDRFSAEMPDATLATLKIQPSEPRDSAVYFCASGLADSYGQPQHFGDGTRLSIL.

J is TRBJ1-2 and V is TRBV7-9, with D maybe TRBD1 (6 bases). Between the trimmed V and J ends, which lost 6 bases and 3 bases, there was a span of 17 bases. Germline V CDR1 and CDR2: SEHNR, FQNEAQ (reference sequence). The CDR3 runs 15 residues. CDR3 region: CASRMGGREHYGYTF. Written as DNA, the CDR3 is TGTGCCAGCAGAATGGGGGGCAGGGAGCACTATGGCTACACCTTC.

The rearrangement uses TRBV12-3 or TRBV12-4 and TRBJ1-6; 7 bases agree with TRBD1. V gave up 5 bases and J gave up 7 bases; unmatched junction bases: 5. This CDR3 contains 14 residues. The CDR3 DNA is TGTGCCAGCAGTCCGACAGGGTTGAATTCACCCCTCCACTTT. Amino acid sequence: CASSPTGLNSPLHF.

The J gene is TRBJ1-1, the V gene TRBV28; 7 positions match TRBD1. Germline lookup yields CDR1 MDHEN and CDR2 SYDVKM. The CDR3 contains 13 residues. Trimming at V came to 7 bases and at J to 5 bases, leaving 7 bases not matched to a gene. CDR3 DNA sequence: TGTGCCAGCAACGTGATACAGGGGACTGAAGCTTTCTTT. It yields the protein CASNVIQGTEAFF.

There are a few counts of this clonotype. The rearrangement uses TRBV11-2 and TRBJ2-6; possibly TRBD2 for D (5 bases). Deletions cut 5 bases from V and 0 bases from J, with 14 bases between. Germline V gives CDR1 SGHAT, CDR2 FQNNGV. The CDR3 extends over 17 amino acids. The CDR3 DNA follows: TGTGCCAGCAGCATGACTACGCCCGACTCTGGGGCCAACGTCCTGACTTTC. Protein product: CASSMTTPDSGANVLTF.

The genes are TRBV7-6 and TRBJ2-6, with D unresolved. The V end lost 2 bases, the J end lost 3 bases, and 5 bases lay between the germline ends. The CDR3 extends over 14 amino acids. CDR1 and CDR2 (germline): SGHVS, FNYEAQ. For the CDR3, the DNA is TGTGCCAGCAGCTTAAGGCGTGGGGCCAACGTCCTGACTTTC. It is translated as CASSLRRGANVLTF.

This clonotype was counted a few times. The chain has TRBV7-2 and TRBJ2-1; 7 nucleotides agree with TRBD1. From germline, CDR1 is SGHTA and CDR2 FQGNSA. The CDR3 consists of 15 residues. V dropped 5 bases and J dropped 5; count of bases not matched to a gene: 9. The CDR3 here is CASSGQGGAHNEQFF. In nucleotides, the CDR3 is TGTGCCAGCAGCGGGCAAGGGGGCGCCCACAATGAGCAGTTCTTC.

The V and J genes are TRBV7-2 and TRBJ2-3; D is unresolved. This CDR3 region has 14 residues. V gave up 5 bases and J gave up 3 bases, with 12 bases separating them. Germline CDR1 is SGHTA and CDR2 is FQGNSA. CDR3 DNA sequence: TGTGCCAGCAGCCTCCAGGCTGGAACAGATACGCAGTATTTT. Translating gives CASSLQAGTDTQYF.

CDR3 residues: CASSYDPQGNEQFF. The CDR3 coding sequence is TGTGCCAGCAGTTACGACCCCCAGGGGAATGAGCAGTTCTTC. V and J are TRBV6-5 and TRBJ2-1; tentatively, D is TRBD1 (6 bases). The CDR3 is made up of 14 amino acids. CDR1 MNHEY and CDR2 SVGAGI come from the germline V gene. V was shortened by 2 bases and J by 7 bases, with 12 bases between the two germline ends.

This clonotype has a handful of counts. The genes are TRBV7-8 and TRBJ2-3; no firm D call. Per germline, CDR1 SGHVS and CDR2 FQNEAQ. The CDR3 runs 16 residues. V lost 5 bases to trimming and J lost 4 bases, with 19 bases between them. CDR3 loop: CASSHLGRANPDTQYF. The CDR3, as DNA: TGTGCCAGCAGCCACCTCGGACGCGCGAACCCAGATACGCAGTATTTT.

CDR3 sequence (DNA): TGTGCCAGCAGCCCCACCGGGACAGGGAATGAAAAACTGTTTTTT. This codes for CASSPTGTGNEKLFF. V usage is TRBV3-1 and J usage is TRBJ1-4, with 9 bases identical to TRBD1. Germline loops: CDR1 LGHDT, CDR2 YNNKEL (reference sequence). V was clipped by 4 bases and J by 5 bases; unmatched bases: 5. The CDR3 is 15 residues long.

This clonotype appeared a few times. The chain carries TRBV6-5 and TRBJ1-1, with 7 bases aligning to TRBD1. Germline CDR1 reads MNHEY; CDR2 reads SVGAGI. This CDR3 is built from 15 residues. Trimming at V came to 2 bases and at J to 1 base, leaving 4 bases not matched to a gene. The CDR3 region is CASSYGTVANTEAFF. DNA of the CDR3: TGTGCCAGCAGTTACGGGACAGTAGCGAACACTGAAGCTTTCTTT.

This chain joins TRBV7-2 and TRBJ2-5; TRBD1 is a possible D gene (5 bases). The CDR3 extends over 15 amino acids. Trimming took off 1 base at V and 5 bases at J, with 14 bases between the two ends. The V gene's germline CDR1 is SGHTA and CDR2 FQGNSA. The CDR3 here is CASSLGGAGRETQYF. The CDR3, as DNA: TGTGCCAGCAGCTTAGGGGGCGCAGGTCGGGAGACCCAGTACTTC. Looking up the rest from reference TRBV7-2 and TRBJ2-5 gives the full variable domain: GAGVSQSPSNKVTEKGKDVELRCDPISGHTALYWYRQSLGQGLEFLIYFQGNSAPDKSGLPSDRFSAERTGGSVSTLTIQRTQQEDSAVYLCASSLGGAGRETQYFGPGTRLLVL.

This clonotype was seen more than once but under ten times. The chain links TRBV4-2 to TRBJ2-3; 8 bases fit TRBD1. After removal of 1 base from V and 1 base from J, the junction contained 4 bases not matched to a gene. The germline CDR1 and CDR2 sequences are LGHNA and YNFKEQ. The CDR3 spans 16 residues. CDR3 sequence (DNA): TGTGCCAGCAGCCAAGCAGGGGGCAGGGGCACAGATACGCAGTATTTT. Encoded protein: CASSQAGGRGTDTQYF.

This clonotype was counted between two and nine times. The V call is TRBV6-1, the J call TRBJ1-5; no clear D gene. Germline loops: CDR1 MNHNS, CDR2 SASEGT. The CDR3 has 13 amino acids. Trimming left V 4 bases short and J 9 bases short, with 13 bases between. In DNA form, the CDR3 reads TGTGCCAGCAGTGTAAACAAGGGCGGGCCCCAGCATTTT. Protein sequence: CASSVNKGGPQHF.

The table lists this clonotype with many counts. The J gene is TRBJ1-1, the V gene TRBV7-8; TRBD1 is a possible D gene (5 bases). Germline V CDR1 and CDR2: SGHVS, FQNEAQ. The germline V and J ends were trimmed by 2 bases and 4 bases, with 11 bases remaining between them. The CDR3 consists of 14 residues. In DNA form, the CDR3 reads TGTGCCAGCAGCTTAATGGGGGGTGCCACTGAAGCTTTCTTT. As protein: CASSLMGGATEAFF.

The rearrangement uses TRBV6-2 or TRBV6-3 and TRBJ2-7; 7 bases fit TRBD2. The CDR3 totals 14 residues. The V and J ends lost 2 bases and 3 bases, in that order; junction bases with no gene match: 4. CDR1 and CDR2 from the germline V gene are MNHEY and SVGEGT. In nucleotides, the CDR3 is TGTGCCAGCAGTTACGGGCTAGCGGTCTACGAGCAGTACTTC. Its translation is CASSYGLAVYEQYF.

The CDR3, as DNA: TGTGCCAGCAGCTTAGTATCAGCCTCCTACGAGCAGTACTTC. Its protein is CASSLVSASYEQYF. The chain combines TRBV7-2 with TRBJ2-7; D unresolved. Germline V lookup: CDR1 SGHTA, CDR2 FQGNSA. V was shortened by 1 base and J by 0 bases, with 7 bases between the two germline ends. The length of the CDR3 is 14 residues.

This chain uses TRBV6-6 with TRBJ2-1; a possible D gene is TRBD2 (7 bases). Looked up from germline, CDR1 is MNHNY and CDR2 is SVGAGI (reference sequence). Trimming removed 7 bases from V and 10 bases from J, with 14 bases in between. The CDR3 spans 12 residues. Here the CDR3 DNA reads TGTGCCAGCACCACTCCGGGGGGCGAGCAGTTCTTC. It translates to CASTTPGGEQFF.

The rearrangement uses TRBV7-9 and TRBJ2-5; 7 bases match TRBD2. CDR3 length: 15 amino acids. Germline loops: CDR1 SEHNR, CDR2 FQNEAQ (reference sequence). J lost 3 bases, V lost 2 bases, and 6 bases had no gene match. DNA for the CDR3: TGTGCCAGCAGCTTAAATGGGCTAGCGGAAGAGACCCAGTACTTC. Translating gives CASSLNGLAEETQYF.

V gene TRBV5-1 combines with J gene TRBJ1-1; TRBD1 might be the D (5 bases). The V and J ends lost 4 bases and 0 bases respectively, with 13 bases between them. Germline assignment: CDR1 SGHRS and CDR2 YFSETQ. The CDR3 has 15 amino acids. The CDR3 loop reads CASSLTGPMNTEAFF. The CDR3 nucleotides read TGCGCCAGCAGCCTGACGGGACCTATGAACACTGAAGCTTTCTTT.